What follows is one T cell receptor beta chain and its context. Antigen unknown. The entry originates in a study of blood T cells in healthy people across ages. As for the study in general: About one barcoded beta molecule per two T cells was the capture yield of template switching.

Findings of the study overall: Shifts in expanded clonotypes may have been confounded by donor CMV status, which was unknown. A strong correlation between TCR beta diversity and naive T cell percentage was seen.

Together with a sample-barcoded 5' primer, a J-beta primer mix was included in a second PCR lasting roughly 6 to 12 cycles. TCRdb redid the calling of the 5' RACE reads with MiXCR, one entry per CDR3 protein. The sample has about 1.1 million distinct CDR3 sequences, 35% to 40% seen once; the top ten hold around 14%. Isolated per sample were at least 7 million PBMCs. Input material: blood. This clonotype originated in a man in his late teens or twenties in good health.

The CDR3 DNA sequence: TGCAGCGTCATGTTCTCTGGGGCCAACGTCCTGACTTTC. It encodes CSVMFSGANVLTF. This chain uses TRBV29-1 with TRBJ2-6; no reliable D call. V shed 6 bases and J shed 0 bases, with 6 bases lying between them. The germline V gene has CDR1 SQVTM and CDR2 ANQGSEA. This CDR3 region has 13 residues.